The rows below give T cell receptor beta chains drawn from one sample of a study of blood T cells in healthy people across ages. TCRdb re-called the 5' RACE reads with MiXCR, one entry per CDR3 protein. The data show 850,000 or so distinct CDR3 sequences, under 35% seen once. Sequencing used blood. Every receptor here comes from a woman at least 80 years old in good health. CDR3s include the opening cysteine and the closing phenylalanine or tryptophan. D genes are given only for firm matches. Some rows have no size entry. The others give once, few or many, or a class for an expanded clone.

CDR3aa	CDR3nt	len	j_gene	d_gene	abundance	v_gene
CASRRTGFDTEAFF	TGTGCCAGCAGAAGGACAGGGTTTGACACTGAAGCTTTCTTT	14	TRBJ1-1	TRBD1	many	TRBV6-5
CASSYGDAGELFF	TGTGCCAGCAGTTACGGGGACGCCGGGGAGCTGTTTTTT	13	TRBJ2-2	.	few	TRBV6-5
CASSRSTTNEKLFF	TGTGCCAGTAGTAGGAGTACAACTAATGAAAAACTGTTTTTT	14	TRBJ1-4	.	.	TRBV19
CASSYPDRVITGELFF	TGTGCCAGCAGTTACCCGGACAGGGTTATTACCGGGGAGCTGTTTTTT	16	TRBJ2-2	TRBD1	.	TRBV6-5
CASSTHGPDTQYF	TGTGCCAGCAGTACTCACGGGCCAGATACGCAGTATTTT	13	TRBJ2-3	.	few	TRBV12-3/TRBV12-4
CASSLAAGRNEQFF	TGTGCCAGCAGCTTAGCCGCAGGGCGGAATGAGCAGTTCTTC	14	TRBJ2-1	.	.	TRBV7-2
CASSLTGKSYEQYF	TGTGCCAGCAGCCTTACGGGCAAGTCCTACGAGCAGTACTTC	14	TRBJ2-7	.	many	TRBV7-2
CASSLDSGGPGKTQYF	TGTGCCAGCAGCTTAGATAGCGGGGGGCCAGGCAAGACCCAGTACTTC	16	TRBJ2-5	TRBD2	many	TRBV11-2
CASSLGQATNYGYTF	TGTGCCAGCAGTTTGGGGCAGGCGACTAACTATGGCTACACCTTC	15	TRBJ1-2	.	many	TRBV12-3/TRBV12-4
CASSETIGGGNSPLHF	TGTGCCAGCAGTGAGACAATCGGCGGGGGTAATTCACCCCTCCACTTT	16	TRBJ1-6	.	.	TRBV6-1
CSAIKDRANYGYTF	TGCAGTGCTATTAAGGACAGGGCAAACTATGGCTACACCTTC	14	TRBJ1-2	TRBD1	.	TRBV20-1
CASSRDPRNEQFF	TGTGCCAGCAGCCGGGACCCCCGTAATGAGCAGTTCTTC	13	TRBJ2-1	.	.	TRBV6-1
CASSPRLAGSSTDAQYF	TGTGCCAGCAGTCCCCGACTAGCGGGATCTAGCACAGATGCGCAGTATTTT	17	TRBJ2-3	TRBD2	.	TRBV12-3/TRBV12-4
CASQLPGRISPLHF	TGTGCCAGTCAGTTACCCGGGCGAATTTCACCCCTCCACTTT	14	TRBJ1-6	.	.	TRBV6-2/TRBV6-3
CSAPGLNADTQYF	TGCAGTGCCCCGGGACTAAATGCAGATACGCAGTATTTT	13	TRBJ2-3	TRBD2	many	TRBV20-1
CSAKPPAGTGGAWVNIQYF	TGCAGTGCTAAACCCCCCGCCGGGACAGGGGGCGCGTGGGTAAACATTCAGTACTTC	19	TRBJ2-4	TRBD1	many	TRBV20-1
CASSYSLAGGTTDTQYF	TGTGCCAGCAGTTACTCTTTAGCGGGGGGGACCACAGATACGCAGTATTTT	17	TRBJ2-3	TRBD2	.	TRBV6-5
CSVVTGKLDYGYTF	TGCAGCGTTGTGACAGGGAAGTTAGACTATGGCTACACCTTC	14	TRBJ1-2	TRBD1	.	TRBV29-1
CSATGTGILGFGPGAFF	TGCAGTGCTACCGGGACAGGGATCTTAGGGTTTGGGCCCGGAGCTTTCTTT	17	TRBJ1-1	TRBD1	few	TRBV20-1
CASSFATGCDEQYF	TGTGCCAGCAGTTTCGCGACGGGGTGCGACGAGCAGTACTTC	14	TRBJ2-7	.	.	TRBV12-3/TRBV12-4
CASTRRPFYEQFF	TGTGCCAGTACTAGACGCCCATTCTATGAGCAGTTCTTC	13	TRBJ2-1	.	many	TRBV2